The 8 T cell receptor beta chains below all came from one sample that was sequenced in a study of CD8+ T cells in alopecia areata. Treatment indicated: oral pan-JAK inhibitor, 5-10 mg twice daily. RNA extraction and reverse transcription yielded cDNA as sequencing template. The data were produced by immunoSEQ multiplex PCR, yet TCRdb's version contains in-frame clones alone and is incomplete. Of approximately 170,000 clones listed, around three fifths are singletons. Sequenced here: CD4+ T cells sorted from blood, sampled at week 24, from a patient treated with tofacitinib. The receptors stem from a human donor with alopecia areata.

This clone is a singleton in its sample. This chain uses TRBV4-1 with TRBJ2-3, with TRBD2 as a possible D gene (5 bases). CDR3 length: 18 amino acids. CDR1 is MGHRA, CDR2 YSYEKL, per germline. The V end lost 0 bases, the J end lost 2 bases, and 18 bases lay between the germline ends. The CDR3, as DNA: TGCGCCAGCAGCCAAGATCCCGATCGAGGGTCCCTCACAGATACGCAGTATTTT. Translated, it gives CASSQDPDRGSLTDTQYF.

The V gene is TRBV6-6, the J gene TRBJ2-3; the D is unclear. CDR1 and CDR2 from the germline V gene are MNHNY and SVGAGI (reference sequence). The CDR3 totals 14 residues. The V end lost 4 bases, the J end lost 6 bases, and 14 bases lay between the germline ends. CDR3 in amino acids: CASSSSPNGDTQYF. CDR3 DNA sequence: TGTGCCAGCAGTTCGAGCCCAAACGGGGATACGCAGTATTTT.

Points on this clone: One junction end disagrees with the germline gene, perhaps due to a read error. J is TRBJ2-4 and V is TRBV7-6, with D uncertain. CDR3 length: 12 amino acids. Germline V CDR1 and CDR2: SGHVS, FNYEAQ. CDR3 DNA: TGTGCCAGCAGCTTAGAGGCAGGCCCCTTAGACTTC. Translating gives CASSLEAGPLDF.

Notes on this clone: The sample contains more than one DNA sequence encoding this CDR3. This chain links TRBV29-1 with TRBJ1-5; TRBD1 matches at 9 bases. Germline CDR1 is SQVTM and CDR2 is ANQGSEA. The CDR3 loop spans 12 amino acids. The V gene end was trimmed by 6 bases and the J gene end by 4 bases; junction bases not matched to a gene: 1. The CDR3 DNA follows: TGCAGCGTCGGGACAGGGAATCAGCCCCAGCATTTT. It yields the protein CSVGTGNQPQHF. Full variable domain (remainder filled in from reference TRBV29-1 and TRBJ1-5): SAVISQKPSRDICQRGTSLTIQCQVDSQVTMMFWYRQQPGQSLTLIATANQGSEATYESGFVIDKFPISRPNLTFSTLTVSNMSPEDSSIYLCSVGTGNQPQHFGDGTRLSIL.

The V and J genes are TRBV30 and TRBJ2-3, with 11 nucleotides matching TRBD1. Germline CDR1 reads GTSNPN; CDR2 reads SVGIG (reference sequence). Trimming removed 2 bases from V and 3 bases from J; junction bases left unmatched: 16. There are 19 residues in the CDR3. The CDR3 region has the DNA TGTGCCTGGAGTATGCGGGGGACAGGGGGACCCTACGGTACAGATACGCAGTATTTT. It codes for CAWSMRGTGGPYGTDTQYF.

This clone was seen only once. The rearrangement uses TRBV4-1 and TRBJ2-5; the D is unclear. CDR1 and CDR2 (germline): MGHRA, YSYEKL. The CDR3 sequence is 16 residues long. Trimming removed 1 base from V and 2 bases from J, with 14 bases in between. The CDR3 DNA sequence: TGCGCCAGCAGCCAAGGTGGACCCAGCAGGCAAGAGACCCAGTACTTC. This encodes CASSQGGPSRQETQYF.

This chain connects TRBV6-6 to TRBJ2-7; TRBD1 is a possible D gene (5 bases). V lost 2 bases and J lost 2, with 10 bases in between. The CDR3 runs to 14 residues. Per germline, CDR1 MNHNY and CDR2 SVGAGI (reference sequence). CDR3 nucleotides: TGTGCCAGCAGTTACAAGGACATAGCCTACGAGCAGTACTTC. Protein product: CASSYKDIAYEQYF.

The genes are TRBV6-1 and TRBJ1-1; TRBD1 is a possible D gene (5 bases). Trimming left V 5 bases short and J 7 bases short, with 14 bases between. This CDR3 is built from 13 residues. CDR1 is MNHNS, CDR2 SASEGT, per germline. CDR3 protein: CASSSPGTIEAFF. CDR3 bases: TGTGCCAGCAGTTCACCAGGGACCATTGAAGCTTTCTTT.